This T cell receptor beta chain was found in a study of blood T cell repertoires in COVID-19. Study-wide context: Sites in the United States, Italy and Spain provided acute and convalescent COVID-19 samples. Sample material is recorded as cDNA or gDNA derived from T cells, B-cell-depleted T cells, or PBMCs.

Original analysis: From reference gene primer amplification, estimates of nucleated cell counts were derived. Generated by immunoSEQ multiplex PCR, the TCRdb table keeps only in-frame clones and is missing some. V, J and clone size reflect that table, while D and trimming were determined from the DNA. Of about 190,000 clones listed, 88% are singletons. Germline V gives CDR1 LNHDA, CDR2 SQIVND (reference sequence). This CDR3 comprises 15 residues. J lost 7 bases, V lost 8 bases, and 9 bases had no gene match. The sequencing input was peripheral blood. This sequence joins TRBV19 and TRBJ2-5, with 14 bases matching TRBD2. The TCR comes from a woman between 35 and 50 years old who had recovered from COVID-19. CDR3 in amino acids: CASGPGTSGRGTQYF. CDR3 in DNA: TGTGCCAGTGGACCCGGGACTAGCGGGAGAGGGACCCAGTACTTC.